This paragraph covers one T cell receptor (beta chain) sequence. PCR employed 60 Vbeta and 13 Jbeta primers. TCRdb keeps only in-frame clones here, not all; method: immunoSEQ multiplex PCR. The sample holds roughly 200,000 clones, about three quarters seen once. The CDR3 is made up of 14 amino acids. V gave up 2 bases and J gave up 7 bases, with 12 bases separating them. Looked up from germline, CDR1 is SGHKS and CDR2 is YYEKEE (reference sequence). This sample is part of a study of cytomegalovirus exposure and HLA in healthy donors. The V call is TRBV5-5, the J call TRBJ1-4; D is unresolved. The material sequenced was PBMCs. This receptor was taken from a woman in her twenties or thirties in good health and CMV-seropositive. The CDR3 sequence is CASSLSRDSEKLFF. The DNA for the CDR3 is TGTGCCAGCAGCTTATCACGGGATAGTGAAAAACTGTTTTTT.